The rows below give T cell receptor beta chains drawn from one sample of a study of blood T cells in healthy people across ages. TCRdb re-analysed the 5' RACE reads in MiXCR, keeping a single row per CDR3 protein. The top ten clones hold approximately 4.1% of a sample with some 1.5 million distinct CDR3 sequences, roughly two fifths of them seen once. Specimen: blood. These receptors came from a woman in her late teens or twenties in good health. CDR3s include the opening cysteine and the closing phenylalanine or tryptophan. Fields, in order: CDR3 protein, CDR3 DNA, J gene, clone size, V gene, D gene. The D gene is left open where the match is weak. Size is stated for part of the rows, as once, few or many counts, or as a class when the clone is expanded.

CASSQEPGFVDEQYF,TGCGCCAGCAGCCAAGAGCCAGGTTTCGTGGACGAGCAGTACTTC,TRBJ2-7,-,TRBV4-1,-
CASSTHGTGVSGELFF,TGTGCCAGCAGCACTCACGGGACAGGGGTCTCCGGGGAGCTGTTTTTT,TRBJ2-2,-,TRBV6-2/TRBV6-3,TRBD1
CASSLEGLAGGGYEQYF,TGCGCCAGCAGCTTGGAAGGACTAGCGGGGGGAGGTTACGAGCAGTACTTC,TRBJ2-7,-,TRBV5-1,TRBD2
CASSERPDSTDTQYF,TGTGCCAGCAGTGAAAGGCCAGACTCCACAGATACGCAGTATTTT,TRBJ2-3,-,TRBV2,-
CASSQFPAPGGSTDTQYF,TGCGCCAGCAGCCAGTTTCCCGCCCCGGGGGGAAGCACAGATACGCAGTATTTT,TRBJ2-3,-,TRBV4-1,TRBD2
CASSQDTDRKHEETRYF,TGTGCCAGCAGCCAAGATACGGACAGAAAACACGAAGAGACCCGGTACTTC,TRBJ2-5,-,TRBV3-1,-
CASSQGHGLAGVLTNEQYF,TGCGCCAGCAGCCAAGGTCACGGCCTAGCGGGAGTTTTAACGAACGAGCAGTACTTC,TRBJ2-7,-,TRBV4-3,TRBD2
CASSFSAWNEQFF,TGTGCCAGCAGCTTTTCAGCTTGGAATGAGCAGTTCTTC,TRBJ2-1,-,TRBV7-9,-
CASSQVIGDDTEAFF,TGCGCCAGCAGCCAAGTCATCGGAGATGACACTGAAGCTTTCTTT,TRBJ1-1,-,TRBV4-1,-
CASSIQGGTPQETQYF,TGTGCCAGCAGTATCCAGGGGGGTACTCCACAAGAGACCCAGTACTTC,TRBJ2-5,-,TRBV6-1,-
CASSEGGLSNTEAFF,TGTGCCAGCAGCGAGGGGGGGCTTTCAAACACTGAAGCTTTCTTT,TRBJ1-1,few,TRBV9,-
CASSWGANEQYF,TGTGCCAGCAGTTGGGGGGCTAATGAGCAGTACTTC,TRBJ2-7,-,TRBV27,-
CASSLEQNTEAFF,TGTGCCAGCAGCTTGGAACAGAACACTGAAGCTTTCTTT,TRBJ1-1,many,TRBV7-6,-
CSVATWSANYGYTF,TGCAGCGTTGCGACCTGGTCAGCTAACTATGGCTACACCTTC,TRBJ1-2,few,TRBV29-1,-
CASRTTRSRPDTQYF,TGTGCCAGCAGAACGACTAGGAGTCGCCCAGATACGCAGTATTTT,TRBJ2-3,-,TRBV12-3/TRBV12-4,-
CASSLFSDGYTF,TGTGCCAGCAGCCTCTTTTCCGATGGCTACACCTTC,TRBJ1-2,few,TRBV2,-
CASSDPLGREFYEQYF,TGTGCCAGCAGCGACCCTCTGGGACGGGAATTCTACGAGCAGTACTTC,TRBJ2-7,few,TRBV7-2,-
CASSLGLAPNEQYF,TGCGCCAGCAGCTTGGGACTAGCGCCTAACGAGCAGTACTTC,TRBJ2-7,few,TRBV5-1,TRBD2
CASSLISKRVTDTQYF,TGTGCCAGCAGCTTGATATCCAAACGGGTGACAGATACGCAGTATTTT,TRBJ2-3,-,TRBV5-6,-
CASSSVMNTEAFF,TGTGCCAGCAGTTCGGTCATGAACACTGAAGCTTTCTTT,TRBJ1-1,-,TRBV12-3/TRBV12-4,-
CASSVAPGKGQETQYF,TGTGCCAGCAGCGTAGCTCCCGGGAAGGGCCAAGAGACCCAGTACTTC,TRBJ2-5,-,TRBV9,-
CASRRRQGLSEQFF,TGTGCCAGCAGGCGTCGACAGGGTCTTAGTGAGCAGTTCTTC,TRBJ2-1,-,TRBV12-3/TRBV12-4,TRBD1
CSAEVGQGYNEQFF,TGCAGTGCCGAAGTGGGACAGGGATACAATGAGCAGTTCTTC,TRBJ2-1,-,TRBV20-1,TRBD1
CASSNPRRKSYNEQFF,TGTGCCAGTAGTAACCCACGGAGGAAATCCTACAATGAGCAGTTCTTC,TRBJ2-1,-,TRBV19,-
CASSEPTSYNSPLHF,TGTGCCAGCAGTGAACCGACCTCCTATAATTCACCCCTCCACTTT,TRBJ1-6,few,TRBV25-1,-
CASSSGDQGGLAGMQYF,TGCGCCAGCAGCAGCGGGGACCAGGGAGGTCTAGCGGGTATGCAGTACTTC,TRBJ2-7,-,TRBV5-1,TRBD2
CASSEADRMNTEAFF,TGTGCCAGCAGTGAAGCCGACAGGATGAACACTGAAGCTTTCTTT,TRBJ1-1,-,TRBV2,-
CASSEIKLNTEAFF,TGTGCCAGCAGTGAAATAAAGCTGAACACTGAAGCTTTCTTT,TRBJ1-1,-,TRBV6-1,-
CSATGQGMNTEAFF,TGCAGTGCTACGGGACAGGGGATGAACACTGAAGCTTTCTTT,TRBJ1-1,-,TRBV20-1,TRBD1
CATNPGLAGVETQYF,TGTGCCACCAACCCGGGACTAGCGGGAGTGGAGACCCAGTACTTC,TRBJ2-5,-,TRBV27,TRBD2
CASSSGGAPGDTQYF,TGTGCCAGCAGCTCCGGGGGGGCTCCGGGGGATACGCAGTATTTT,TRBJ2-3,few,TRBV12-3/TRBV12-4,TRBD2